These T cell receptor beta chains were read from a single sample in a study of T cell responses to AZD1222 COVID-19 vaccine. Sequencing used immunoSEQ multiplex PCR; TCRdb keeps in-frame clones, though not all of them. The sample records about 130,000 clones, 80% to 95% being singletons. The sample consisted of peripheral blood, taken on day 0 of AZD1222 vaccination. These receptors all stem from an adult in good health. Both conserved end residues are part of each CDR3. A D gene is named only where the DNA matches it firmly. Clone size is stated in some rows and not others, as once, few, many or a class when expanded.

cdr3_aa: CASSLAGRDRAGGYTF
cdr3_nt: TGTGCCAGCAGTCTAGCGGGACGGGACAGGGCGGGAGGCTACACCTTC
j_call: TRBJ1-2
v_call: TRBV28
clone_size: few
d_call: TRBD1

cdr3_aa: CASRQTGEDQPQHF
cdr3_nt: TGTGCCAGCAGGCAGACAGGGGAGGATCAGCCCCAGCATTTT
j_call: TRBJ1-5
v_call: TRBV6-5
clone_size: -
d_call: TRBD1

cdr3_aa: CASSQGHLGTGELFF
cdr3_nt: TGCGCCAGCAGCCAAGGACATTTAGGCACCGGGGAGCTGTTTTTT
j_call: TRBJ2-2
v_call: TRBV4-1
clone_size: -
d_call: -

cdr3_aa: CASSDLYMNTEAFF
cdr3_nt: TGTGCCAGTTCGGACCTGTACATGAACACTGAAGCTTTCTTT
j_call: TRBJ1-1
v_call: TRBV19
clone_size: -
d_call: -

cdr3_aa: CASSRQQLGTEAFF
cdr3_nt: TGTGCCAGCAGCCGACAGCAATTGGGCACTGAAGCTTTCTTT
j_call: TRBJ1-1
v_call: TRBV3-1/TRBV3-2
clone_size: -
d_call: -

cdr3_aa: CASSARQGSGELFF
cdr3_nt: TGTGCCAGCAGCGCCCGACAGGGAAGCGGGGAGCTGTTTTTT
j_call: TRBJ2-2
v_call: TRBV9
clone_size: -
d_call: TRBD1

cdr3_aa: CASSKTRSGSLAYEQYF
cdr3_nt: TGCGCCAGCAGCAAAACCCGGAGCGGGAGTTTAGCCTACGAGCAGTACTTC
j_call: TRBJ2-7
v_call: TRBV4-3
clone_size: -
d_call: TRBD2

cdr3_aa: CASSFYGRNTEAFF
cdr3_nt: TGTGCCAGCAGTTTTTACGGACGAAACACTGAAGCTTTCTTT
j_call: TRBJ1-1
v_call: TRBV28
clone_size: -
d_call: -

cdr3_aa: CASTPGQGGWNTIYF
cdr3_nt: TGCGCCAGCACCCCCGGACAGGGAGGCTGGAACACCATATATTTT
j_call: TRBJ1-3
v_call: TRBV5-1
clone_size: -
d_call: TRBD1

cdr3_aa: CATSRDSGQANEKLFF
cdr3_nt: TGTGCCACCAGCAGAGATAGTGGACAGGCTAATGAAAAACTGTTTTTT
j_call: TRBJ1-4
v_call: TRBV15
clone_size: -
d_call: TRBD1

cdr3_aa: CASSYVWTGGEKLFF
cdr3_nt: TGTGCCAGCAGTTACGTGTGGACTGGCGGTGAAAAACTGTTTTTT
j_call: TRBJ1-4
v_call: TRBV6-2/TRBV6-3
clone_size: -
d_call: -

cdr3_aa: CASSPAVGQNHNSPLHF
cdr3_nt: TGTGCCAGCTCACCAGCCGTCGGACAGAACCATAATTCACCCCTCCACTTT
j_call: TRBJ1-6
v_call: TRBV18
clone_size: -
d_call: -

cdr3_aa: CASSKKREWKNEQFF
cdr3_nt: TGTGCCAGCAGCAAAAAGCGGGAGTGGAAGAATGAGCAGTTCTTC
j_call: TRBJ2-1
v_call: TRBV3-1/TRBV3-2
clone_size: -
d_call: TRBD2

cdr3_aa: CAWAPMLQGTEAFF
cdr3_nt: TGTGCCTGGGCCCCCATGTTGCAGGGAACTGAAGCTTTCTTT
j_call: TRBJ1-1
v_call: TRBV30
clone_size: -
d_call: -

cdr3_aa: CSVGGGYTF
cdr3_nt: TGCAGCGTTGGGGGAGGCTACACCTTC
j_call: TRBJ1-2
v_call: TRBV29-1
clone_size: -
d_call: -

cdr3_aa: CASSQLPRLAGKETQYF
cdr3_nt: TGTGCCAGCAGCCAATTGCCTAGACTAGCGGGAAAAGAGACCCAGTACTTC
j_call: TRBJ2-5
v_call: TRBV3-1/TRBV3-2
clone_size: -
d_call: TRBD2

cdr3_aa: CASSSQGFYGYTF
cdr3_nt: TGTGCCAGCAGCTCCCAGGGGTTCTATGGCTACACCTTC
j_call: TRBJ1-2
v_call: TRBV7-2
clone_size: -
d_call: -

cdr3_aa: CASSSPGAFF
cdr3_nt: TGTGCCAGCAGTTCACCGGGAGCTTTCTTT
j_call: TRBJ1-1
v_call: TRBV6-8
clone_size: -
d_call: -

cdr3_aa: CASSPPILGTQYF
cdr3_nt: TGTGCCAGCAGTCCCCCGATCCTCGGTACGCAGTATTTT
j_call: TRBJ2-3
v_call: TRBV28
clone_size: -
d_call: -

cdr3_aa: CASSEAGGHAGYGYTF
cdr3_nt: TGTGCCAGCAGTGAAGCTGGGGGCCACGCAGGCTATGGCTACACCTTC
j_call: TRBJ1-2
v_call: TRBV6-1
clone_size: -
d_call: -

cdr3_aa: CASSLASGRDIQYF
cdr3_nt: TGTGCCAGCAGCTTAGCTTCAGGGAGGGACATTCAGTACTTC
j_call: TRBJ2-4
v_call: TRBV7-2
clone_size: -
d_call: TRBD2

cdr3_aa: CASSLFWGVDTIYF
cdr3_nt: TGTGCCAGCAGTTTATTCTGGGGGGTAGACACCATATATTTT
j_call: TRBJ1-3
v_call: TRBV28
clone_size: -
d_call: -

cdr3_aa: CASGTYEQYF
cdr3_nt: TGTGCCAGCGGTACCTACGAGCAGTACTTC
j_call: TRBJ2-7
v_call: TRBV6-5
clone_size: -
d_call: -

cdr3_aa: CASSFVWADTQYF
cdr3_nt: TGTGCCAGCAGTTTTGTCTGGGCAGATACGCAGTATTTT
j_call: TRBJ2-3
v_call: TRBV28
clone_size: -
d_call: -

cdr3_aa: CASRAGINYGYTF
cdr3_nt: TGTGCCTCTCGGGCGGGGATTAACTATGGCTACACCTTC
j_call: TRBJ1-2
v_call: TRBV6-5
clone_size: once
d_call: -

cdr3_aa: CASGRAGEGSYGYTF
cdr3_nt: TGTGCCAGCGGGAGGGCGGGAGAGGGGTCGTATGGCTACACCTTC
j_call: TRBJ1-2
v_call: TRBV7-9
clone_size: -
d_call: -

cdr3_aa: CASSFGTSGRRRGDTQYF
cdr3_nt: TGTGCCAGCAGCTTCGGGACTAGCGGGAGGAGAAGGGGAGATACGCAGTATTTT
j_call: TRBJ2-3
v_call: TRBV7-2
clone_size: -
d_call: TRBD2

cdr3_aa: CASSQELHDQPQHF
cdr3_nt: TGCGCCAGCAGCCAAGAACTCCATGATCAGCCCCAGCATTTT
j_call: TRBJ1-5
v_call: TRBV4-1
clone_size: -
d_call: -

cdr3_aa: CASSTSSGTAYSPLHF
cdr3_nt: TGTGCCAGTAGTACCTCCTCCGGGACAGCGTATTCACCCCTCCACTTT
j_call: TRBJ1-6
v_call: TRBV19
clone_size: -
d_call: TRBD1

cdr3_aa: CASIPGTGDYEQYF
cdr3_nt: TGTGCCAGCATCCCCGGGACAGGTGACTACGAGCAGTACTTC
j_call: TRBJ2-7
v_call: TRBV11-2
clone_size: -
d_call: TRBD1

cdr3_aa: CATSSTGTSGLEQSYNEQFF
cdr3_nt: TGTGCCACCAGCAGTACCGGGACTAGCGGGCTTGAACAAAGCTACAATGAGCAGTTCTTC
j_call: TRBJ2-1
v_call: TRBV15
clone_size: -
d_call: TRBD2

cdr3_aa: CSVDQGAGEQYF
cdr3_nt: TGCAGCGTTGATCAGGGGGCGGGCGAGCAGTACTTC
j_call: TRBJ2-7
v_call: TRBV29-1
clone_size: -
d_call: TRBD1

cdr3_aa: CASSPFRDSYEQYF
cdr3_nt: TGTGCCAGCTCACCTTTCCGAGACAGCTACGAGCAGTACTTC
j_call: TRBJ2-7
v_call: TRBV18
clone_size: few
d_call: -

cdr3_aa: CASSFTFSGYEQYF
cdr3_nt: TGTGCCAGCAGTTTCACGTTCTCAGGCTACGAGCAGTACTTC
j_call: TRBJ2-7
v_call: TRBV27
clone_size: -
d_call: -

cdr3_aa: CASSHFPGATISSYEQYF
cdr3_nt: TGTGCCAGCTCCCATTTCCCCGGGGCGACCATTTCTTCCTACGAGCAGTACTTC
j_call: TRBJ2-7
v_call: TRBV27
clone_size: -
d_call: -

cdr3_aa: CASSLALGTGEDTEAFF
cdr3_nt: TGTGCCAGCAGCTTAGCGCTAGGAACGGGCGAGGACACTGAAGCTTTCTTT
j_call: TRBJ1-1
v_call: TRBV7-8
clone_size: -
d_call: -

cdr3_aa: CASKRKADTEAFF
cdr3_nt: TGTGCCAGTAAAAGGAAGGCTGACACTGAAGCTTTCTTT
j_call: TRBJ1-1
v_call: TRBV19
clone_size: -
d_call: -

cdr3_aa: CASSRSWPGGTDTQYF
cdr3_nt: TGTGCCAGCAGCCGGAGCTGGCCGGGTGGTACAGATACGCAGTATTTT
j_call: TRBJ2-3
v_call: TRBV5-5
clone_size: -
d_call: -

cdr3_aa: CASSPAGGLGELFF
cdr3_nt: TGTGCCAGCAGCCCGGCAGGGGGCCTCGGGGAGCTGTTTTTT
j_call: TRBJ2-2
v_call: TRBV7-8
clone_size: -
d_call: TRBD1

cdr3_aa: CASSVGGSGAYNEQFF
cdr3_nt: TGTGCCAGCAGCGTAGGAGGTAGCGGAGCGTACAATGAGCAGTTCTTC
j_call: TRBJ2-1
v_call: TRBV9
clone_size: -
d_call: -

cdr3_aa: CASSILSSASGSKQFF
cdr3_nt: TGTGCCAGTAGTATCCTATCGTCGGCTAGCGGGTCCAAGCAGTTCTTC
j_call: TRBJ2-1
v_call: TRBV19
clone_size: few
d_call: TRBD2

cdr3_aa: CASSRSGEGYTF
cdr3_nt: TGTGCCAGCAGTAGGTCAGGGGAAGGCTACACCTTC
j_call: TRBJ1-2
v_call: TRBV25-1
clone_size: -
d_call: -

cdr3_aa: CASSLVFGFYGYTF
cdr3_nt: TGCGCCAGCAGCTTGGTTTTTGGCTTCTATGGCTACACCTTC
j_call: TRBJ1-2
v_call: TRBV5-1
clone_size: -
d_call: -

cdr3_aa: CASSLAKGLAGGTGELFF
cdr3_nt: TGTGCCAGCAGCTTGGCCAAAGGACTAGCGGGAGGAACCGGGGAGCTGTTTTTT
j_call: TRBJ2-2
v_call: TRBV5-4
clone_size: -
d_call: TRBD2

cdr3_aa: CASSSSGRYQETQYF
cdr3_nt: TGTGCCAGCTCATCTAGCGGGAGGTATCAAGAGACCCAGTACTTC
j_call: TRBJ2-5
v_call: TRBV25-1
clone_size: -
d_call: TRBD2

cdr3_aa: CAISGAKGNQPQHF
cdr3_nt: TGTGCCATCAGTGGGGCGAAGGGCAATCAGCCCCAGCATTTT
j_call: TRBJ1-5
v_call: TRBV10-3
clone_size: -
d_call: -

cdr3_aa: CASKGGKWTGELFF
cdr3_nt: TGTGCCAGTAAGGGGGGCAAGTGGACCGGGGAGCTGTTTTTT
j_call: TRBJ2-2
v_call: TRBV19
clone_size: -
d_call: -

cdr3_aa: CALDRGNQPQHF
cdr3_nt: TGTGCCCTGGACAGAGGCAATCAGCCCCAGCATTTT
j_call: TRBJ1-5
v_call: TRBV30
clone_size: -
d_call: -

cdr3_aa: CASSKDGRGGTEAFF
cdr3_nt: TGTGCCAGCAGCAAAGATGGCAGGGGGGGCACTGAAGCTTTCTTT
j_call: TRBJ1-1
v_call: TRBV21-1
clone_size: -
d_call: -

cdr3_aa: CASSLSQTAGANVLTF
cdr3_nt: TGTGCCAGCAGTCTGAGCCAGACAGCAGGGGCCAACGTCCTGACTTTC
j_call: TRBJ2-6
v_call: TRBV28
clone_size: -
d_call: -